This TCR beta chain was observed in a study of CD8 T cells in ankylosing spondylitis. Findings and caveats of the study: Clones linked to disease, bearing a CD8+ phenotype, were relatively rare in peripheral blood. In ankylosing spondylitis blood, a motif of seven to nine highly homologous TCR beta variants appeared characteristic. Matched synovial fluid from ankylosing spondylitis patients was reported to be enriched for disease-linked clones. In synovial fluid and blood from reactive arthritis, some motif variants were previously reported.

For TCR beta, libraries came from quantitative 5'-RACE with molecular barcodes. In TCRdb, the 5' RACE reads were re-called with MiXCR into one record per CDR3 protein. The sample lists roughly 300,000 distinct CDR3 sequences; around 8% were seen once. As regards this clonotype: Its target is unknown.

Germline V gives CDR1 KGHDR, CDR2 SFDVKD. J gave up 5 bases and V 3 bases, and 14 bases lay outside the gene matches. The CDR3 loop spans 18 amino acids. The chain combines TRBV24-1 with TRBJ2-3; 9 bases agree with TRBD1. The TCR originated in a male donor with ankylosing spondylitis. The sample comprised blood, either unsorted or a sorted T cell fraction (not recorded which). CDR3 protein: CATSDAFPRDRAVDTQYF. CDR3 nucleotides: TGTGCCACCAGTGATGCCTTCCCCCGGGACAGGGCCGTAGATACGCAGTATTTT.